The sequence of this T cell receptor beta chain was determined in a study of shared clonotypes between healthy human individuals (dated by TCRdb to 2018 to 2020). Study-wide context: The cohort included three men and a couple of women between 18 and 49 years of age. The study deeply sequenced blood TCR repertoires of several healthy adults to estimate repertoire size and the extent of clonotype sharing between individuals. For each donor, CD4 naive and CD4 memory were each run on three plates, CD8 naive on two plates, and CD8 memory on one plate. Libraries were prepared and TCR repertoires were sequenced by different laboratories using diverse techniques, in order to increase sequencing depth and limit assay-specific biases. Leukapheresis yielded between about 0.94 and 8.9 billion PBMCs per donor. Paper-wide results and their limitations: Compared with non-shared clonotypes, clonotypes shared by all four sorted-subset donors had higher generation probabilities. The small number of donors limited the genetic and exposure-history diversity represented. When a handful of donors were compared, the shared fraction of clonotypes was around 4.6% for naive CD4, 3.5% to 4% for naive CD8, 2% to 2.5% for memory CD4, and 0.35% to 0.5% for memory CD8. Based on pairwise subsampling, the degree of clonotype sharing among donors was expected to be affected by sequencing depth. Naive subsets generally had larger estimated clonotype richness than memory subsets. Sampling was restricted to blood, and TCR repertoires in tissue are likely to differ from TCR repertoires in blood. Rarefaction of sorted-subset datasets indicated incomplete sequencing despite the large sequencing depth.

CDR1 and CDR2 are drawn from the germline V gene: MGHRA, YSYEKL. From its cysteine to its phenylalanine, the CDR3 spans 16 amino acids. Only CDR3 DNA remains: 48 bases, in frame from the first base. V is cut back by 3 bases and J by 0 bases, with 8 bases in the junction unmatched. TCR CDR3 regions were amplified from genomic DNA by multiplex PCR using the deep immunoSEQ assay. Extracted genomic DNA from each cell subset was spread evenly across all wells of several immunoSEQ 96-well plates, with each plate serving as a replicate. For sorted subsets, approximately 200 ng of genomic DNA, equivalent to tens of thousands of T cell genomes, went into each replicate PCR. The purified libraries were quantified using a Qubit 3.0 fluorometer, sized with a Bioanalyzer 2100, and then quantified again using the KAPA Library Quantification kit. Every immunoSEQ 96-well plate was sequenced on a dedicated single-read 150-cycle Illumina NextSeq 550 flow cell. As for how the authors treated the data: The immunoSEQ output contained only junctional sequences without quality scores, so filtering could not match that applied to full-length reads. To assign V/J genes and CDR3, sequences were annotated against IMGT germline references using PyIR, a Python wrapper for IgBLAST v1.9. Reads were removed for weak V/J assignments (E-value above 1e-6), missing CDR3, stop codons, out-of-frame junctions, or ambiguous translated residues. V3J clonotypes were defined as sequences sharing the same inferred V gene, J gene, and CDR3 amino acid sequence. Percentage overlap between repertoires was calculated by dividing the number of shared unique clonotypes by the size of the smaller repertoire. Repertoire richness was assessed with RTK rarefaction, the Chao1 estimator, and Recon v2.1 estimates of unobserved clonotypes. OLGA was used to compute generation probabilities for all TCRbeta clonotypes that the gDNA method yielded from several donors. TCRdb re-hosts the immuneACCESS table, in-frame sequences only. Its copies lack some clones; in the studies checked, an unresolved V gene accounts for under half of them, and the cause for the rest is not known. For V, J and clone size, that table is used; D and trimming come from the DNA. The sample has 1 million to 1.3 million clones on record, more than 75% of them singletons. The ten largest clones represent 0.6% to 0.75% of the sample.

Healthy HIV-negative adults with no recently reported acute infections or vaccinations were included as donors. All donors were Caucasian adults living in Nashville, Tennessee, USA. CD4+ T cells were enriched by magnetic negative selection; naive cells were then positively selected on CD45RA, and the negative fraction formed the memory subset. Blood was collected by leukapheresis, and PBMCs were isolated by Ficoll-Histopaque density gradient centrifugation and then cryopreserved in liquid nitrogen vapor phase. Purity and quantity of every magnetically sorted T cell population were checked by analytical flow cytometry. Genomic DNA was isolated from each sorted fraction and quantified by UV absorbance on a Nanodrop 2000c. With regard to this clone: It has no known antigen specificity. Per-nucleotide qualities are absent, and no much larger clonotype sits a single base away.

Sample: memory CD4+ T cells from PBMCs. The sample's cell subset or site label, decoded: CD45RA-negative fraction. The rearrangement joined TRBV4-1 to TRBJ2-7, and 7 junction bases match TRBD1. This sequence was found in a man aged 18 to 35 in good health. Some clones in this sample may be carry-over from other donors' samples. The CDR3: CASSQTLQGDSYEQYF. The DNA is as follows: TGCGCCAGCAGCCAGACTCTGCAGGGGGACTCCTACGAGCAGTACTTC.